One T cell receptor beta chain is described in this entry. This sample stems from a study of blood T cell repertoires in COVID-19. Sequencing was performed with immunoSEQ multiplex PCR; in TCRdb, only in-frame clones are kept and a portion is missing. The table includes 260,000 or so clones, over 75% detected once. V was cut by 3 bases and J by 1 base, with 22 bases left in between. Germline CDR1 is LNHDA and CDR2 is SQIVND (reference sequence). The length of the CDR3 is 18 residues. The source of this sequence is a man between 18 and 29 years old who had recovered from COVID-19. J is TRBJ2-7 and V is TRBV19; D gene ambiguous. The sequencing input was PBMCs or T cells enriched from blood (not recorded which). In nucleotides, the CDR3 is TGTGCCAGTAGTATGGCCATGAGACGCAAAGAGGTATCCTACGAGCAGTACTTC. Amino acids: CASSMAMRRKEVSYEQYF.